The 10 T cell receptor beta chains given below trace back to one sample, sequenced in a study of PD-1 blockade in classical Hodgkin lymphoma. Time point given: cycle 4 day 1 (C4D1), after five to seven weeks of nivolumab. Following autologous stem cell transplantation, relapse occurred in every patient, and exposure to brentuximab vedotin varied. TCRdb's copy holds only in-frame clones and misses some; the assay was immunoSEQ multiplex PCR. In the table there are tens of thousands of clones, 90% of which are singletons. Sequenced material: peripheral blood mononuclear cells (PBMCs), taken before the fourth cycle of nivolumab. The receptors shown here come from a human donor with classical Hodgkin lymphoma.

The J gene is TRBJ2-3, the V gene TRBV29-1; D gene ambiguous. Germline V gene lookup returns CDR1 SQVTM and CDR2 ANQGSEA. This CDR3 is built from 13 residues. The V end was cut by 6 bases, the J end by 4 bases, with 14 bases between. CDR3 residues: CSVPARGADTQYF. In DNA, the CDR3 is TGCAGCGTCCCCGCCCGTGGGGCAGATACGCAGTATTTT.

This clone appeared a few times. This CDR3 reads CASYSGTGLADTQYF. CDR3 nucleotide sequence: TGCGCCAGCTACTCCGGGACAGGGTTGGCAGATACGCAGTATTTT. This chain links TRBV5-1 with TRBJ2-3, with TRBD1 matching over 9 bases. Germline CDR1 SGHRS, CDR2 YFSETQ. This CDR3 has 15 amino acids. The V segment lost 7 bases and the J segment 4 bases; nucleotides outside the gene matches: 10.

The rearrangement joins TRBV25-1 to TRBJ2-1; TRBD1 aligns across 7 bases. The V gene end was trimmed by 5 bases and the J gene end by 6 bases; junction bases not matched to a gene: 4. Germline V lookup: CDR1 MGHDK, CDR2 SYGVNS. The CDR3 contains 13 residues. CDR3 sequence reads: CASSTPGGNEQFF. As DNA, the CDR3 is TGTGCCAGCAGTACTCCAGGGGGCAATGAGCAGTTCTTC. Together with reference TRBV25-1 and TRBJ2-1, the CDR3 gives the full variable domain: EADIYQTPRYLVIGTGKKITLECSQTMGHDKMYWYQQDPGMELHLIHYSYGVNSTEKGDLSSESTVSRIRTEHFPLTLESARPSHTSQYLCASSTPGGNEQFFGPGTRLTVL.

CDR3 in amino acids: CASSPLAASTDTQYF. The CDR3 DNA reads as TGTGCCAGTAGTCCGCTAGCGGCTAGCACAGATACGCAGTATTTT. The chain joins TRBV19 to TRBJ2-3; 7 bases are shared with TRBD2. The germline CDR1 and CDR2 sequences are LNHDA and SQIVND (reference sequence). The CDR3 totals 15 residues. The J segment lost 0 bases and the V segment lost 5 bases, leaving 5 bases of the junction unmatched.

The V and J genes are TRBV7-8 and TRBJ1-1; 9 nucleotides line up with TRBD1. Germline V CDR1 and CDR2: SGHVS, FQNEAQ. V lost 5 bases to trimming and J lost 4 bases; unmatched junction nucleotides: 8. This CDR3 contains 15 residues. Here the CDR3 DNA reads TGTGCCAGCAGCGAACGCGGACAGGGGTTCACTGAAGCTTTCTTT. Translated: CASSERGQGFTEAFF.

This rearrangement joins TRBV7-9 to TRBJ2-2, with D unclear. The CDR3 totals 14 residues. V lost 5 bases and J lost 6, with 13 bases in between. Germline loops: CDR1 SEHNR, CDR2 FQNEAQ (reference sequence). CDR3: CASSARGPSGELFF. The CDR3 nucleotides are TGTGCCAGCAGCGCCCGCGGACCCTCCGGGGAGCTGTTTTTT.

The V and J genes are TRBV5-6 and TRBJ2-7; 8 nucleotides agree with TRBD1. Germline V CDR1 and CDR2: SGHDT, YYEEEE. The trim removed 2 bases at V and 2 bases at J, leaving 6 bases unmatched. The CDR3 is 15 amino acids. The CDR3 DNA follows: TGTGCCAGCAGCTTTTGGGACAGGCCCCCCTACGAGCAGTACTTC. Its translation: CASSFWDRPPYEQYF. The entire variable domain, with the rest obtained from reference TRBV5-6 and TRBJ2-7, is as follows: DAGVTQSPTHLIKTRGQQVTLRCSPKSGHDTVSWYQQALGQGPQFIFQYYEEEERQRGNFPDRFSGHQFPNYSSELNVNALLLGDSALYLCASSFWDRPPYEQYFGPGTRLTVT.

V and J are TRBV5-1 and TRBJ2-3, with TRBD1 matching 9 bases. V lost 2 bases to trimming and J lost 0 bases; unmatched junction nucleotides: 13. The germline gives CDR1 SGHRS, CDR2 YFSETQ. The CDR3 has 19 residues. The CDR3 DNA is TGCGCCAGCAGCTTAAACCGGGACAGGGCTACCACTAGCACAGATACGCAGTATTTT. It translates to CASSLNRDRATTSTDTQYF.

The chain combines TRBV6-4 with TRBJ2-2; 8 bases match TRBD1. This CDR3 is 14 amino acids long. Germline V CDR1 and CDR2: MRHNA, SNTAGT. Trimming took 4 bases from V and 3 from J; bases not matched to a gene: 1. CDR3 residues: CASSAQGDTGELFF. The CDR3 DNA follows: TGTGCCAGCAGTGCACAGGGGGACACCGGGGAGCTGTTTTTT.

This chain connects TRBV7-2 to TRBJ2-2, with D unresolved. Germline lookup yields CDR1 SGHTA and CDR2 FQGNSA. The V gene lost 6 bases and the J gene lost 1 base, with 15 bases spanning the gap. This CDR3 is built from 16 residues. CDR3 DNA: TGTGCCAGCAGGGGTGAATCTGGGCGGAACACCGGGGAGCTGTTTTTT. Its protein is CASRGESGRNTGELFF.